These T cell receptor beta chains were read from a single sample in a study of cytomegalovirus exposure and HLA in healthy donors. Sequenced by immunoSEQ multiplex PCR; TCRdb stores in-frame clones only, minus some. The sample has roughly 260,000 clones; approximately 84% are singletons. The sequenced sample was PBMCs. All receptors derive from a woman between 40 and 55 years old in good health and CMV-seropositive. CDR3s include the opening cysteine and the closing phenylalanine or tryptophan. D genes are given only for firm matches. The size of a clone is reported for some rows only, either as once, few or many, or as a class for expanded clones.

J gene: TRBJ1-2
D gene: NA
clone size: NA
V gene: TRBV7-3
CDR3 length: 13
CDR3 protein: CASSYGGLYGYTF
CDR3 DNA: TGTGCCAGCAGCTACGGGGGGCTCTATGGCTACACCTTC

J gene: TRBJ2-7
D gene: NA
clone size: NA
V gene: TRBV6-5
CDR3 length: 14
CDR3 protein: CASSRRDGGKEQYF
CDR3 DNA: TGTGCCAGCAGCCGTCGGGACGGGGGAAAAGAGCAGTACTTC

J gene: TRBJ2-3
D gene: TRBD2
clone size: NA
V gene: TRBV9
CDR3 length: 15
CDR3 protein: CASSVEGAGTDTQYF
CDR3 DNA: TGTGCCAGCAGCGTAGAGGGAGCGGGGACAGATACGCAGTATTTT

J gene: TRBJ2-1
D gene: NA
clone size: once
V gene: TRBV11-3
CDR3 length: 13
CDR3 protein: CASSLRYNNEQFF
CDR3 DNA: TGTGCCAGCAGCTTACGTTACAACAATGAGCAGTTCTTC

J gene: TRBJ1-1
D gene: NA
clone size: NA
V gene: TRBV7-9
CDR3 length: 14
CDR3 protein: CASSSRASDTEAFF
CDR3 DNA: TGTGCCAGCAGTTCCAGGGCCTCGGACACTGAAGCTTTCTTT

J gene: TRBJ2-5
D gene: TRBD2
clone size: NA
V gene: TRBV19
CDR3 length: 15
CDR3 protein: CASSSGTSGRETQYF
CDR3 DNA: TGTGCCAGTAGTTCCGGGACTAGCGGGAGAGAGACCCAGTACTTC

J gene: TRBJ2-7
D gene: TRBD2
clone size: NA
V gene: TRBV11-2
CDR3 length: 15
CDR3 protein: CASSLNGVAGGEQYF
CDR3 DNA: TGTGCCAGCAGCTTAAATGGGGTAGCGGGAGGAGAGCAGTACTTC

J gene: TRBJ2-1
D gene: TRBD2
clone size: NA
V gene: TRBV19
CDR3 length: 15
CDR3 protein: CASRAGTSGNNEQFF
CDR3 DNA: TGTGCCAGTAGGGCCGGGACTAGCGGGAACAATGAGCAGTTCTTC

J gene: TRBJ1-5
D gene: TRBD1
clone size: NA
V gene: TRBV4-1
CDR3 length: 17
CDR3 protein: CASSQDWAGTGVQPQHF
CDR3 DNA: TGCGCCAGCAGCCAAGATTGGGCCGGGACAGGGGTGCAGCCCCAGCATTTT

J gene: TRBJ1-4
D gene: NA
clone size: NA
V gene: TRBV30
CDR3 length: 15
CDR3 protein: CAWSPQPGANEKLFF
CDR3 DNA: TGTGCCTGGAGTCCACAGCCAGGGGCTAATGAAAAACTGTTTTTT

J gene: TRBJ1-1
D gene: TRBD1
clone size: NA
V gene: TRBV28
CDR3 length: 16
CDR3 protein: CASSYIDRAIDTEAFF
CDR3 DNA: TGTGCCAGCAGCTATATAGACAGGGCGATAGACACTGAAGCTTTCTTT

J gene: TRBJ1-1
D gene: NA
clone size: few
V gene: TRBV7-8
CDR3 length: 14
CDR3 protein: CASSLGGIDTEAFF
CDR3 DNA: TGTGCCAGCAGTCTCGGGGGAATTGACACTGAAGCTTTCTTT

J gene: TRBJ1-2
D gene: NA
clone size: NA
V gene: TRBV9
CDR3 length: 14
CDR3 protein: CASSAARRADGYTF
CDR3 DNA: TGTGCCAGCAGCGCCGCCCGGAGAGCAGATGGCTACACCTTC

J gene: TRBJ2-7
D gene: TRBD1
clone size: NA
V gene: TRBV27
CDR3 length: 15
CDR3 protein: CASSLTGGAGYEQYF
CDR3 DNA: TGTGCCAGCAGTTTAACAGGGGGCGCGGGCTACGAGCAGTACTTC

J gene: TRBJ2-1
D gene: TRBD2
clone size: NA
V gene: TRBV7-8
CDR3 length: 18
CDR3 protein: CASSLARGSGTSLFLEFF
CDR3 DNA: TGTGCCAGCAGCTTAGCAAGGGGGTCGGGGACTAGCCTTTTTTTGGAGTTCTTC

J gene: TRBJ2-1
D gene: TRBD2
clone size: NA
V gene: TRBV29-1
CDR3 length: 11
CDR3 protein: CSVEGLAEQFF
CDR3 DNA: TGCAGCGTTGAAGGACTAGCTGAGCAGTTCTTC

J gene: TRBJ2-2
D gene: NA
clone size: NA
V gene: TRBV19
CDR3 length: 18
CDR3 protein: CASSHAMGGKRGTGELFF
CDR3 DNA: TGTGCCAGTAGCCACGCTATGGGCGGGAAGAGAGGCACCGGGGAGCTGTTTTTT

J gene: TRBJ2-5
D gene: NA
clone size: NA
V gene: TRBV2
CDR3 length: 15
CDR3 protein: CASSELRGQGETQYF
CDR3 DNA: TGTGCCAGCAGTGAATTAAGGGGTCAGGGGGAGACCCAGTACTTC

J gene: TRBJ2-3
D gene: NA
clone size: NA
V gene: TRBV12-5
CDR3 length: 12
CDR3 protein: CASRGGTDTQYF
CDR3 DNA: TGTGCTAGTAGGGGTGGCACAGATACGCAGTATTTT

J gene: TRBJ1-2
D gene: NA
clone size: NA
V gene: TRBV28
CDR3 length: 12
CDR3 protein: CASSLKSQGNTF
CDR3 DNA: TGTGCCAGCAGTTTAAAGTCCCAGGGAAACACCTTC

J gene: TRBJ2-7
D gene: NA
clone size: NA
V gene: TRBV7-9
CDR3 length: 15
CDR3 protein: CASSLVRGGSYEQYF
CDR3 DNA: TGTGCCAGCAGCTTAGTAAGGGGGGGAAGTTACGAGCAGTACTTC

J gene: TRBJ1-3
D gene: TRBD1
clone size: NA
V gene: TRBV6-6
CDR3 length: 14
CDR3 protein: CASSPGTEFTPYDF
CDR3 DNA: TGTGCCAGCAGTCCCGGGACAGAATTTACACCATATGATTTT

J gene: TRBJ1-4
D gene: TRBD1
clone size: NA
V gene: TRBV28
CDR3 length: 15
CDR3 protein: CASSSPDRGNEKLFF
CDR3 DNA: TGTGCCAGCAGTTCCCCTGACAGGGGTAATGAAAAACTGTTTTTT

J gene: TRBJ2-2
D gene: NA
clone size: NA
V gene: TRBV9
CDR3 length: 15
CDR3 protein: CASSPQRGRRGELFF
CDR3 DNA: TGTGCCAGCAGCCCCCAAAGAGGGAGGAGGGGGGAGCTGTTTTTT

J gene: TRBJ2-5
D gene: TRBD2
clone size: NA
V gene: TRBV5-6
CDR3 length: 17
CDR3 protein: CASAPFSASGNQETQYF
CDR3 DNA: TGTGCCAGCGCTCCATTCTCGGCTAGCGGGAACCAAGAGACCCAGTACTTC

J gene: TRBJ2-3
D gene: TRBD2
clone size: NA
V gene: TRBV10-3
CDR3 length: 14
CDR3 protein: CASHQAGESDTQYF
CDR3 DNA: TGTGCCAGCCATCAAGCGGGAGAGTCAGATACGCAGTATTTT

J gene: TRBJ1-1
D gene: NA
clone size: NA
V gene: TRBV6-5
CDR3 length: 13
CDR3 protein: CASSYERGRTAFF
CDR3 DNA: TGTGCCAGCAGTTACGAGAGAGGGCGGACAGCTTTCTTT

J gene: TRBJ2-7
D gene: NA
clone size: few
V gene: TRBV11-3
CDR3 length: 13
CDR3 protein: CASSLRDPSEQYF
CDR3 DNA: TGTGCCAGCAGCTTGCGGGACCCATCCGAGCAGTACTTC

J gene: TRBJ1-3
D gene: TRBD1
clone size: NA
V gene: TRBV30
CDR3 length: 13
CDR3 protein: CAGTGTGINTIYF
CDR3 DNA: TGTGCCGGAACCGGGACAGGGATAAACACCATATATTTT

J gene: TRBJ2-2
D gene: TRBD1
clone size: few
V gene: TRBV5-1
CDR3 length: 18
CDR3 protein: CASSPTGPGQTNTGELFF
CDR3 DNA: TGCGCCAGCAGCCCGACAGGACCGGGACAGACTAACACCGGGGAGCTGTTTTTT

J gene: TRBJ1-1
D gene: NA
clone size: few
V gene: TRBV19
CDR3 length: 14
CDR3 protein: CASSIGGLETEAFF
CDR3 DNA: TGTGCCAGTAGTATAGGCGGGCTAGAAACTGAAGCTTTCTTT

J gene: TRBJ2-7
D gene: NA
clone size: NA
V gene: TRBV19
CDR3 length: 15
CDR3 protein: CASSIEASATYEQYF
CDR3 DNA: TGTGCCAGTAGTATAGAGGCTAGCGCTACCTACGAGCAGTACTTC

J gene: TRBJ2-2
D gene: NA
clone size: NA
V gene: TRBV5-6
CDR3 length: 14
CDR3 protein: CASSLNQRAGELFF
CDR3 DNA: TGTGCCAGCAGCTTGAACCAACGCGCCGGGGAGCTGTTTTTT

J gene: TRBJ1-2
D gene: NA
clone size: NA
V gene: TRBV5-4
CDR3 length: 15
CDR3 protein: CASSLRGALSYGYTF
CDR3 DNA: TGTGCCAGCAGCTTGCGGGGGGCCCTTAGCTATGGCTACACCTTC

J gene: TRBJ1-2
D gene: TRBD1
clone size: NA
V gene: TRBV9
CDR3 length: 13
CDR3 protein: CASSVGQGYGYTF
CDR3 DNA: TGTGCCAGCAGCGTAGGACAGGGCTATGGCTACACCTTC

J gene: TRBJ2-5
D gene: NA
clone size: NA
V gene: TRBV19
CDR3 length: 13
CDR3 protein: CASSPTHQETQYF
CDR3 DNA: TGTGCCAGTAGCCCGACACATCAAGAGACCCAGTACTTC

J gene: TRBJ2-1
D gene: NA
clone size: NA
V gene: TRBV28
CDR3 length: 11
CDR3 protein: CASSLGLPQFF
CDR3 DNA: TGTGCCAGCAGTTTAGGACTCCCGCAGTTCTTC

J gene: TRBJ2-5
D gene: NA
clone size: NA
V gene: TRBV19
CDR3 length: 13
CDR3 protein: CASSAQGRETQYF
CDR3 DNA: TGTGCCAGTAGTGCTCAGGGGCGGGAGACCCAGTACTTC

J gene: TRBJ1-3
D gene: TRBD1
clone size: NA
V gene: TRBV7-2
CDR3 length: 15
CDR3 protein: CASSRTGGEGNTIYF
CDR3 DNA: TGTGCCAGCAGCCGGACAGGGGGCGAAGGAAACACCATATATTTT

J gene: TRBJ2-3
D gene: NA
clone size: NA
V gene: TRBV18
CDR3 length: 15
CDR3 protein: CASSQGPGVTDTQYF
CDR3 DNA: TGTGCCAGCTCACAGGGCCCGGGGGTCACAGATACGCAGTATTTT

J gene: TRBJ1-2
D gene: TRBD1
clone size: NA
V gene: TRBV28
CDR3 length: 13
CDR3 protein: CASGLGTGAGYTF
CDR3 DNA: TGTGCCAGCGGGCTGGGGACAGGGGCTGGCTACACCTTC

J gene: TRBJ2-7
D gene: TRBD2
clone size: once
V gene: TRBV6-1
CDR3 length: 15
CDR3 protein: CASTREGGGFVEQYF
CDR3 DNA: TGTGCCAGCACCCGGGAGGGAGGTGGTTTTGTCGAGCAGTACTTC

J gene: TRBJ2-2
D gene: TRBD2
clone size: NA
V gene: TRBV6-5
CDR3 length: 14
CDR3 protein: CASTKRGNTGELFF
CDR3 DNA: TGTGCCAGCACCAAGCGGGGAAACACCGGGGAGCTGTTTTTT

J gene: TRBJ1-2
D gene: NA
clone size: NA
V gene: TRBV7-2
CDR3 length: 13
CDR3 protein: CASSLVRGYGYTF
CDR3 DNA: TGTGCCAGCAGCTTAGTCAGGGGATATGGCTACACCTTC

J gene: TRBJ2-1
D gene: NA
clone size: few
V gene: TRBV19
CDR3 length: 14
CDR3 protein: CASSSGENVDEQFF
CDR3 DNA: TGTGCCAGTAGTAGCGGGGAAAATGTGGATGAGCAGTTCTTC